This T cell receptor (beta chain) was recovered during a study of T-cell reconstitution after alpha-beta-depleted transplantation in children. Molecular barcoding with unique molecular identifiers was used for the TCRbeta library. A single record per CDR3 protein comes from TCRdb applying MiXCR to the PCR reads. The table lists hundreds of thousands of distinct CDR3 sequences, roughly a quarter of them singletons. Unmatched junction bases numbered 2, after V lost 3 bases and J lost 4 bases. This CDR3 is built from 13 residues. The study, taken as a whole, reports: From surviving recipient T cells and thymic progenitors came the high day-60 TCRbeta diversity observed in some patients. After transplant, at about two months, alpha-beta T cells were reportedly derived from several hundred expanded graft clones. At one year after transplant, newly produced T cells mostly accounted for T-cell counts and diversity.

This clonotype was counted a few times. No antigen is known for it. This specimen consisted of PBMCs, mostly from graft donor cells, obtained 360 days after TCRalphabeta/CD19-depleted stem cell transplant. The source is a female patient aged 2-10 years who had a stem cell transplant for congenital amegakaryocytic thrombocytopenia, so the T cells may come from the graft donor. The gene calls are TRBV12-3 or TRBV12-4 and TRBJ1-2, with TRBD1 identical over 7 bases. The CDR3: CASSFGTAYGYTF. CDR3 bases: TGTGCCAGCAGTTTCGGGACAGCCTATGGCTACACCTTC.